These T cell receptor beta chains were read from a single sample in a study of T-cell reconstitution after alpha-beta-depleted transplantation in children. TCRdb recomputed calls from the PCR reads with MiXCR, one row per CDR3 protein. The sample consists of around 370,000 distinct CDR3 sequences, 15% to 20% of them appearing once. Sequenced material: PBMCs, mostly from graft donor cells, taken 360 days after TCRalphabeta/CD19-depleted stem cell transplant. The receptor source for this set is a male patient between 2 and 15 years old who had a stem cell transplant for acute lymphoblastic leukemia, so the T cells may come from the graft donor. CDR3s include the opening cysteine and the closing phenylalanine or tryptophan. The D gene is left open where the match is weak. The size field is filled for only some rows; it gives once, few, many or a size class.

J | size | V | D | DNA | CDR3
TRBJ2-7 | many | TRBV4-3 | TRBD2 | TGCGCCAGCAGCCAAGATGGGACTAGCGGCTACGAGCAGTACTTC | CASSQDGTSGYEQYF
TRBJ2-7 | few | TRBV27 | . | TGTGCCAGCAGTTTATCAAGGGGGTCCTTTTCCTACGAGCAGTACTTC | CASSLSRGSFSYEQYF
TRBJ2-1 | few | TRBV24-1 | TRBD2 | TGTGCCACCAGTGATATTTCCTCGGGACTACTTAACTACAATGAGCAGTTCTTC | CATSDISSGLLNYNEQFF
TRBJ1-1 | . | TRBV6-7 | TRBD1 | TGTGCCAGCCAGAGGGGACAGTCCCTCTCGTCGAGGGACACTGAAGCTTTCTTT | CASQRGQSLSSRDTEAFF
TRBJ1-4 | few | TRBV12-3/TRBV12-4 | TRBD1 | TGTGCCAGCAGTTTGGCGCTTTTCGAATCAGGGGGCCCGAATGAAAAACTGTTTTTT | CASSLALFESGGPNEKLFF
TRBJ2-1 | . | TRBV20-1 | . | TGCAGTGCTAAAAGACCCGGACTATCGGGCCACAATGAGCAGTTCTTC | CSAKRPGLSGHNEQFF
TRBJ2-3 | . | TRBV12-3/TRBV12-4 | . | TGTGCCAGCAGTTTTAGGCCGACGGCCATGGTCACAGATACGCAGTATTTT | CASSFRPTAMVTDTQYF
TRBJ1-4 | . | TRBV4-3 | . | TGCGCCAGCAGCCAATGGGGAACTAATGAAAAACTGTTTTTT | CASSQWGTNEKLFF
TRBJ2-7 | . | TRBV18 | TRBD2 | TGTGCCAGCTCAGCGGGACTAGCGAGGAGGGCTTCCGAGCAGTACTTC | CASSAGLARRASEQYF
TRBJ2-2 | many | TRBV4-1 | . | TGCGCCAGCAGCCACACTCGCCGGAGTCCGAACACCGGGGAGCTGTTTTTT | CASSHTRRSPNTGELFF
TRBJ2-1 | few | TRBV5-5 | . | TGTGCCAGCAGATCCTCCGGGTCCCCCGTCCATGAGCAGTTCTTC | CASRSSGSPVHEQFF
TRBJ2-7 | . | TRBV4-2 | . | TGTGCCAGCAGCCAAGCCCGGGCTATTTACTACGAGCAGTACTTC | CASSQARAIYYEQYF
TRBJ2-3 | . | TRBV7-2 | TRBD2 | TGTGCCAGCAGCTTACCTAGCGGCTTAATAGAAGATACGCAGTATTTT | CASSLPSGLIEDTQYF
TRBJ2-2 | few | TRBV7-6 | TRBD1 | TGTGCCAGCAGCTTAAGCTCTCTACAGGGGGCAGCCGGGGAGCTGTTTTTT | CASSLSSLQGAAGELFF
TRBJ2-1 | . | TRBV4-3 | TRBD2 | TGCGCCAGCAGACCGCCGGGACTAGCGGGAATCAGCCACAATGAGCAGTTCTTC | CASRPPGLAGISHNEQFF
TRBJ2-1 | once | TRBV4-1 | TRBD2 | TGCGCCAGCAGCCAAGAGGGCGGACTAGCGGCCAATGAGCAGTTCTTC | CASSQEGGLAANEQFF
TRBJ2-7 | . | TRBV5-1 | TRBD2 | TGCGCCAGCAGCTTGAGGGCCACTAGCGGGAGATCCTACGAGCAGTACTTC | CASSLRATSGRSYEQYF
TRBJ2-7 | . | TRBV11-2 | TRBD1 | TGTGCCAGCAGCTTAGTAGGACAGGGCGTCTGGAGCGAGCAGTACTTC | CASSLVGQGVWSEQYF